Sequencing of this T cell receptor (beta chain) was carried out in a study of blood T cell repertoires in COVID-19. Whole-study context: Sites across the United States, Italy and Spain contributed samples from acute and convalescent COVID-19. The cDNA or gDNA used as material had been derived from T cells, B-cell-depleted T cells, or PBMCs.

The CDR3 totals 15 residues. V lost 6 bases to trimming and J lost 3 bases; unmatched junction nucleotides: 10. CDR1 and CDR2 from the germline V gene are MDHEN and SYDVKM. In the authors' methods: For nucleated cells, counts were estimated from reference gene primer amplification. Method: immunoSEQ multiplex PCR; TCRdb's copy keeps in-frame clones and lacks some. Clone size and V and J calls were adopted from that table, with D and trimming inferred from the DNA. The data contain 65,000 to 90,000 clones, 70% to 80% of them singletons. Sequences were obtained from peripheral blood. The chain carries TRBV28 and TRBJ2-7; TRBD2 agrees at 8 bases. The sequence came from a man aged 55 to 70 with active or convalescent COVID-19. CDR3 amino acids: CASSPSGGDFYEQYF. In DNA form, the CDR3 reads TGTGCCAGCAGCCCGAGCGGGGGTGACTTCTACGAGCAGTACTTC.